A single sample is the source of the 14 T cell receptor beta chains below, sequenced in a study of graft-versus-host responses after intestinal transplantation. Grafts had their tissue processed, releasing intraepithelial and lamina propria lymphocytes. TCRdb's copy holds only in-frame clones and misses some; the assay was immunoSEQ multiplex PCR. The data contain over 7,000 clones, around two thirds of them singletons. This specimen consisted of ileum tissue, obtained roughly 490 days after intestinal transplant. These receptors were obtained from a human patient who received an intestinal transplant, so some T cells may come from the graft donor.

The CDR3: CASNHLTSDQETQYF. The CDR3 coding sequence is TGTGCCAGCAACCACCTCACTAGCGATCAAGAGACCCAGTACTTC. The genes are TRBV5-4 and TRBJ2-5, with 7 bases lining up with TRBD2. The CDR3 loop spans 15 amino acids. Germline values: CDR1 SGHNT, CDR2 YYREEE (reference sequence). J lost 2 bases, V lost 6 bases, and 10 bases had no gene match.

CDR3 region: CASRRQGHGYGYTF. CDR3 nucleotide sequence: TGTGCCAGCAGAAGACAGGGCCACGGCTATGGCTACACCTTC. The rearrangement uses TRBV6-1 and TRBJ1-2, with 7 bases matching TRBD1. The germline CDR1 and CDR2 sequences are MNHNS and SASEGT. The CDR3 is 14 residues long. The V gene end was trimmed by 6 bases and the J gene end by 4 bases; junction bases not matched to a gene: 8.

The chain uses TRBV2 and TRBJ2-1; D unclear. CDR3 length equals 13 residues. Germline V gene lookup returns CDR1 SNHLY and CDR2 FYNNEI. The V gene lost 1 base and the J gene lost 10 bases, with 11 bases spanning the gap. CDR3 nucleotide sequence: TGTGCCAGCAGTGAAGAATGGGTCGGAGAGCAGTTCTTC. As protein: CASSEEWVGEQFF.

The V and J genes are TRBV7-2 and TRBJ1-2; 9 bases match TRBD1. The germline V gene encodes CDR1 SGHTA and CDR2 FQGNSA. This CDR3 has 13 amino acids. The J segment lost 5 bases and the V segment lost 5 bases, leaving 3 bases of the junction unmatched. The CDR3 bases are TGTGCCAGCAGCCCGACAGGGGGTTATGGCTACACCTTC. Translated, it gives CASSPTGGYGYTF.

The genes are TRBV30 and TRBJ2-3; D is ambiguous. The germline CDR1 and CDR2 sequences are GTSNPN and SVGIG (reference sequence). There are 15 residues in the CDR3. V was cut by 4 bases and J by 0 bases, with 14 bases left in between. The CDR3 loop reads CAWKQTSTSTDTQYF. The CDR3 DNA follows: TGTGCCTGGAAACAGACATCCACTAGCACAGATACGCAGTATTTT.

About this clone: An end of the junction does not agree with germline; a read error may underlie this. The CDR3 loop reads CASSSRGRGGWETQYF. The CDR3 region has the DNA TGTGCTAGCAGCTCACGAGGGAGGGGTGGATGGGAGACCCAGTACTTC. This chain connects TRBV7-7 to TRBJ2-5; 7 bases match TRBD2. The CDR3 consists of 16 residues. The germline CDR1 and CDR2 sequences are SSHAT and FNYEAQ (reference sequence). The full variable domain, with the rest looked up from reference TRBV7-7 and TRBJ2-5, is GAGVSQSPRYKVTKRGQDVTLRCDPISSHATLYWYQQALGQGPEFLTYFNYEAQPDKSGLPSDRFSAERPEGSISTLTIQRTEQRDSAMYRCASSSRGRGGWETQYFGPGTRLLVL.

The J gene is TRBJ1-5, the V gene TRBV7-8; D possibly corresponds to TRBD1 (5 bases). In germline, CDR1 is SGHVS, CDR2 FQNEAQ. The CDR3 covers 14 residues. Trimming removed 5 bases at V and 3 bases at J, with 11 bases between. The CDR3 spells CASSPGTVNQPQHF. As DNA, the CDR3 is TGTGCCAGCAGCCCCGGGACGGTCAATCAGCCCCAGCATTTT. Combining the CDR3 with reference TRBV7-8 and TRBJ1-5 gives the whole variable domain GAGVSQSPRYKVAKRGQDVALRCDPISGHVSLFWYQQALGQGPEFLTYFQNEAQLDKSGLPSDRFFAERPEGSVSTLKIQRTQQEDSAVYLCASSPGTVNQPQHFGDGTRLSIL.

The genes are TRBV6-5 and TRBJ2-7, with no clear D. V gave up 0 bases and J gave up 6 bases, with 9 bases separating them. CDR3 length: 13 amino acids. CDR1 MNHEY and CDR2 SVGAGI come from the germline V gene. The CDR3 DNA is TGTGCCAGCAGTTACTCGAATCGTGTCGAGCAGTACTTC. Amino acid sequence: CASSYSNRVEQYF.

The chain combines TRBV30 with TRBJ2-2; no reliable D call. Germline values: CDR1 GTSNPN, CDR2 SVGIG (reference sequence). CDR3 length: 13 residues. Between the trimmed V and J ends, which lost 8 bases and 0 bases, there was a span of 10 bases. The CDR3 DNA follows: TGTGCCGTAGACCCTGCGAACACCGGGGAGCTGTTTTTT. Protein product: CAVDPANTGELFF.

The gene calls are TRBV7-3 and TRBJ2-2, with 7 bases lining up with TRBD1. J gave up 5 bases and V 1 base, and 13 bases lay outside the gene matches. From germline, CDR1 is SGHTA and CDR2 FQGTGA. There are 18 residues in the CDR3. The CDR3 DNA sequence: TGTGCCAGCAGCTTAATGCCCACAGGGGCGCCGGGGACCGGGGAGCTGTTTTTT. Its protein is CASSLMPTGAPGTGELFF.

This clone was recorded a few times. The chain recombines TRBV10-1 with TRBJ2-1; 11 nucleotides agree with TRBD2. Germline-derived CDR1 and CDR2 are WNHNN and SYGVQD (reference sequence). V was pared by 0 bases and J by 8 bases, with 9 bases of the junction left unmatched. The CDR3 contains 17 residues. CDR3 DNA: TGCGCCAGCAGTGAGTCTTACGTAGCGGGAGGGCGAGATGAGCAGTTCTTC. Its translation is CASSESYVAGGRDEQFF.

This clone was seen just once. This CDR3 is CASTGGSWTEAFF. The CDR3 DNA sequence: TGTGCCAGCACCGGGGGGTCATGGACTGAAGCTTTCTTT. The chain carries TRBV6-5 and TRBJ1-1; D is possibly TRBD1 (5 bases). The CDR3 loop spans 13 amino acids. Germline lookup yields CDR1 MNHEY and CDR2 SVGAGI. The V gene lost 7 bases and the J gene lost 5 bases, with 14 bases spanning the gap.

The genes are TRBV7-9 and TRBJ1-5; tentative D call: TRBD1 (5 bases). Germline CDR1 and CDR2: SEHNR and FQNEAQ (reference sequence). Trimming cost V 4 bases and J 0 bases, with 10 bases left between them. The CDR3 has 15 residues. In DNA, the CDR3 is TGTGCCAGCAGCTGGGACGGATATAGCAATCAGCCCCAGCATTTT. Amino acids: CASSWDGYSNQPQHF. Full variable domain (missing parts from reference TRBV7-9 and TRBJ1-5): DTGVSQNPRHKITKRGQNVTFRCDPISEHNRLYWYRQTLGQGPEFLTYFQNEAQLEKSRLLSDRFSAERPKGSFSTLEIQRTEQGDSAMYLCASSWDGYSNQPQHFGDGTRLSIL.

As concerns this clone: Other DNA sequences from this sample encode an identical CDR3 as well. The V gene is TRBV5-1, the J gene TRBJ2-1; no clear D gene. The V gene's germline CDR1 is SGHRS and CDR2 YFSETQ. With 3 bases removed from V and 7 bases from J, the gap between germline ends came to 5 bases. CDR3 length: 11 residues. CDR3 coding DNA: TGCGCCAGCAGCTCGCAGAATGAGCAGTTCTTC. Protein product: CASSSQNEQFF.